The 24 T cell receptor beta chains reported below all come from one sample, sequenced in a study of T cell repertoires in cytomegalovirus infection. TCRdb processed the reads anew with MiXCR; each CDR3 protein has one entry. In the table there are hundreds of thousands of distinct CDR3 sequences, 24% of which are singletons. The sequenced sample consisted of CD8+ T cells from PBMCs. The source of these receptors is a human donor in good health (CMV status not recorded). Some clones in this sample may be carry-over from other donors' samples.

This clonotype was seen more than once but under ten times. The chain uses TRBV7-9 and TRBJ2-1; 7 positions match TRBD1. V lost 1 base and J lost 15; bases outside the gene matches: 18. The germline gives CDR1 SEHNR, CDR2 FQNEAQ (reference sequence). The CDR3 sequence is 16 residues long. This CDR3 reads CASSLVPPGTDRTGFF. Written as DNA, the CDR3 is TGTGCCAGCAGCTTAGTTCCCCCCGGGACAGACAGGACCGGGTTCTTC.

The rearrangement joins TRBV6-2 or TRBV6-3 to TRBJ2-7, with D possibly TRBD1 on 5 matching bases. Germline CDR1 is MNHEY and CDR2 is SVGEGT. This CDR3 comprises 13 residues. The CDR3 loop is CVSSFSQGYEQYV. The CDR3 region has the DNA TGTGTCAGCAGTTTCTCCCAGGGCTACGAGCAGTACGTC.

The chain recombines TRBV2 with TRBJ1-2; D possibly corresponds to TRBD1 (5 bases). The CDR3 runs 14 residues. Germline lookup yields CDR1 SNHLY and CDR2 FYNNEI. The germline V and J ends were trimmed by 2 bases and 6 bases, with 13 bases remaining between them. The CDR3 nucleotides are TGTGCCAGCAGTGAACCGGGACTTGGGGATGGCTACACCTTC. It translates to CASSEPGLGDGYTF.

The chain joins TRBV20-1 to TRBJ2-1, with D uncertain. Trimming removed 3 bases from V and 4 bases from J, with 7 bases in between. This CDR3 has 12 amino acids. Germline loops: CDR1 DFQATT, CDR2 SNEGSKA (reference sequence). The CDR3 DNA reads TGCAGTGCTAGGGGCCAATACAATGAGCAGTTCTTC. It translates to CSARGQYNEQFF.

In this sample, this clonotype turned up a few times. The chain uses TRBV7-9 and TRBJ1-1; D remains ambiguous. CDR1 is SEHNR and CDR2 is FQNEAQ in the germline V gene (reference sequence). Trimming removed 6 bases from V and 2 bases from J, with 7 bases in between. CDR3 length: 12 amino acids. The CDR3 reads CASSKKNTEAFF. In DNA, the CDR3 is TGTGCCAGCAGTAAAAAAAACACTGAAGCTTTCTTT. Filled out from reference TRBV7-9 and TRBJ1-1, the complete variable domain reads DTGVSQNPRHKITKRGQNVTFRCDPISEHNRLYWYRQTLGQGPEFLTYFQNEAQLEKSRLLSDRFSAERPKGSFSTLEIQRTEQGDSAMYLCASSKKNTEAFFGQGTRLTVV.

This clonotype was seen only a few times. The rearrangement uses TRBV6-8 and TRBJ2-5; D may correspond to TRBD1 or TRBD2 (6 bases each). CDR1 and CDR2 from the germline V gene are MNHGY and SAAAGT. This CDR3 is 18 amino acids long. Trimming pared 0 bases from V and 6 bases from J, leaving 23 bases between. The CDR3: CASSYSEKEGGRLKTQYF. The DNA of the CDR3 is TGTGCCAGCAGTTACTCTGAGAAGGAAGGGGGGAGGTTAAAGACCCAGTACTTC.

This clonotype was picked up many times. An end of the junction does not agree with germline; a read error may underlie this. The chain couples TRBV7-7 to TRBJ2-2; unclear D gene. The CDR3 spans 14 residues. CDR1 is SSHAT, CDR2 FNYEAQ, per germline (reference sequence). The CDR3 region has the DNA TGTGCTAGCAGCCCCCCCCGTCGCACCGGGGAGCTGTTTTTT. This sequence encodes CASSPPRRTGELFF.

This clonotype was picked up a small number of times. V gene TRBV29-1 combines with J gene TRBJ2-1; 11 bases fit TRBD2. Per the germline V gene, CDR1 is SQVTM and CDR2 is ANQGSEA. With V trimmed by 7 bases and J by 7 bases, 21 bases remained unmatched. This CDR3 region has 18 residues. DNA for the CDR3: TGCAGCGCCATTCCGCTAGCGGGGGGTGGGGATCTTGGGAATGAGCAGTTCTTC. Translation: CSAIPLAGGGDLGNEQFF.

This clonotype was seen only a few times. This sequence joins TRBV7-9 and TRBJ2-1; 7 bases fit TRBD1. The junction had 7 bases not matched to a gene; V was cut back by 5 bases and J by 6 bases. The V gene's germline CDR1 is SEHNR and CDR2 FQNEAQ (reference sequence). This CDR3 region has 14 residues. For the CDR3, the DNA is TGTGCCAGCAGCCACCCGACAGGGATCAATGAGCAGTTCTTC. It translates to CASSHPTGINEQFF.

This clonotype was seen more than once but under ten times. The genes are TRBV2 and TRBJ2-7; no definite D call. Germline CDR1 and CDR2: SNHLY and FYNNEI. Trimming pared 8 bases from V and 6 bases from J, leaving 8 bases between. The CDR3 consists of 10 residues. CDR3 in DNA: TGTGCCAGCCGTGGAGCCGAGCAGTACTTC. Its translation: CASRGAEQYF.

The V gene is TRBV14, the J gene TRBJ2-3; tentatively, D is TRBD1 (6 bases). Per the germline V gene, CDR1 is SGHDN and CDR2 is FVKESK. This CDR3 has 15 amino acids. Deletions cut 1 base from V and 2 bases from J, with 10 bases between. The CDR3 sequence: CASSQGTGITDTQYF. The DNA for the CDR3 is TGTGCCAGCAGCCAAGGAACAGGGATCACAGATACGCAGTATTTT.

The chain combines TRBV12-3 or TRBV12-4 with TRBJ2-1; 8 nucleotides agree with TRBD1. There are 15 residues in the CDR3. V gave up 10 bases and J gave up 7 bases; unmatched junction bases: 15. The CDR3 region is CAIRTGQALFNEQFF. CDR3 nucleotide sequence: TGTGCCATTAGAACGGGACAGGCCTTATTTAATGAGCAGTTCTTC.

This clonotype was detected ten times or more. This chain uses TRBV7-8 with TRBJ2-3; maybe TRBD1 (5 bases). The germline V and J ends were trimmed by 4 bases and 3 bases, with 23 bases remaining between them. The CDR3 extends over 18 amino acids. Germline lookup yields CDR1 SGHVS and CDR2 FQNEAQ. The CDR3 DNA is TGTGCCAGCAGCTCATACTATCTGACTCATCAGGGAACAGATACGCAGTATTTT. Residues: CASSSYYLTHQGTDTQYF.

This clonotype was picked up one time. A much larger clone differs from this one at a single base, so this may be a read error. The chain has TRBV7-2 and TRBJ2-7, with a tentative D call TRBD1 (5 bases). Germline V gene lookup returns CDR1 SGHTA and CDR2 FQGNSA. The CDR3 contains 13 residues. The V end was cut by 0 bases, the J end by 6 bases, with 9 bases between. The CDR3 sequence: CASSLADTCEQYV. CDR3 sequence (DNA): TGTGCCAGCAGCTTAGCGGACACCTGCGAGCAGTACGTC.

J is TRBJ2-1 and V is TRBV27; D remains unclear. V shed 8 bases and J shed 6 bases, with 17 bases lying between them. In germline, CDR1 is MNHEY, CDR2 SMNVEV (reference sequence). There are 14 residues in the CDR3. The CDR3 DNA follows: TGTGCCAGCTCCCTCGACCGGGTCTTCAATGAGCAGTTCTTC. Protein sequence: CASSLDRVFNEQFF.

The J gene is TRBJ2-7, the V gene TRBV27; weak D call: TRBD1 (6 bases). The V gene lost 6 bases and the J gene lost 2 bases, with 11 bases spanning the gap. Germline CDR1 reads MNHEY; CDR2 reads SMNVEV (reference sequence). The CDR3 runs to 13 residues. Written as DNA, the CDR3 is TGTGCCAGCAGAAAAGGGGGAGCCTACGAGCAGTACTTC. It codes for CASRKGGAYEQYF.

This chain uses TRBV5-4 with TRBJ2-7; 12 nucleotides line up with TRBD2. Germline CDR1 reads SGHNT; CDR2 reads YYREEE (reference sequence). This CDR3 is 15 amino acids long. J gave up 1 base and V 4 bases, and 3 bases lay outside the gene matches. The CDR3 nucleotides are TGTGCCAGCAGCATCGGACTAGCGGGGTCCTACGAGCAGTACTTC. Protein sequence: CASSIGLAGSYEQYF.

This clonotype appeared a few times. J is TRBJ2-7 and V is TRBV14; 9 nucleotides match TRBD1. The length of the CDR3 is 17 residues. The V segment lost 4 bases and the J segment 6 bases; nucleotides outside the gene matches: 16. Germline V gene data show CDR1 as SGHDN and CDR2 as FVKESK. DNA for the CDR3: TGTGCCAGCAGCCGAAAGTTCCCCGGGACAGGGAATACCGAGCAGTACTTC. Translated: CASSRKFPGTGNTEQYF.

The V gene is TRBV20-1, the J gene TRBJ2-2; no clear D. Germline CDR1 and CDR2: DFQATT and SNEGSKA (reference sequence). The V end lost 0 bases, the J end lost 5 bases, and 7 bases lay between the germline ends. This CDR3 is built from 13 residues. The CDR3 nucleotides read TGCAGTGCTAGAGATCGGAGAACCGGGGAGCTGTTTTTT. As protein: CSARDRRTGELFF.

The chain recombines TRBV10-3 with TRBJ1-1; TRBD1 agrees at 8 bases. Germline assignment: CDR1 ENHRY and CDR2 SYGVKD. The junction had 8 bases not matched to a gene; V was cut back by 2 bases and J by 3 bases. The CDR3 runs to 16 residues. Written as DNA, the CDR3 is TGTGCCATCAGTGAGAGACCCGACAGGGGCGACACTGAAGCTTTCTTT. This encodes CAISERPDRGDTEAFF.

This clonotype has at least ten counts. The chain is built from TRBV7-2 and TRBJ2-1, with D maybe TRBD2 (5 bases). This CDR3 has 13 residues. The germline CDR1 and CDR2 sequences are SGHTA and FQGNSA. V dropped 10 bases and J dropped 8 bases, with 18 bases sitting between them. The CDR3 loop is CATGVLKWDEQFF. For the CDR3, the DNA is TGTGCCACCGGGGTTCTGAAATGGGATGAGCAGTTCTTC.

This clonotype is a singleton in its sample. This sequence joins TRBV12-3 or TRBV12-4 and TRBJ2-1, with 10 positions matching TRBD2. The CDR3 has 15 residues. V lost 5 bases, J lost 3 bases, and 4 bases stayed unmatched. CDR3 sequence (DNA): TGTGCCAGCAGTCCCAAGCGGGGGGGCTACAATGAGCAGTTCTTC. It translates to CASSPKRGGYNEQFF.

The CDR3 region has the DNA TGCAGTGCTAGAGTAGGAATGAAGGAGACCCAGTACTTC. Translation: CSARVGMKETQYF. The chain employs TRBV20-1 and TRBJ2-5; D gene ambiguous. CDR1 DFQATT and CDR2 SNEGSKA come from the germline V gene (reference sequence). V was pared by 1 base and J by 5 bases, with 11 bases between. The CDR3 runs to 13 residues.

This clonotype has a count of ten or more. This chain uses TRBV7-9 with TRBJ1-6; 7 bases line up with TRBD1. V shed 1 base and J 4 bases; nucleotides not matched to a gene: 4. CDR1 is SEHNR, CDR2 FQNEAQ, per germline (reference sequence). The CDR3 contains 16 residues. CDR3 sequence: CASSLGDREYNSPLHF. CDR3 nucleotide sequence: TGTGCCAGCAGCTTAGGTGACAGGGAGTATAATTCACCCCTCCACTTT.